The TCR beta chain described here comes from a study of spatial heterogeneity in lung cancer. The study's findings and limits: Mutation counts in tumors were tracked by counts of expanded intratumoral alpha and beta TCRs.

TCRdb processed the 5' RACE reads anew with MiXCR; each CDR3 protein has one entry. Among 13,000 or so distinct CDR3 sequences, around 3.8% were seen once, and the ten largest hold 6% to 8.5%. Regarding time point: sample taken at primary tumor resection. Germline lookup yields CDR1 SEHNR and CDR2 FQNEAQ (reference sequence). V was cut by 7 bases and J by 7 bases, with 16 bases left in between. This CDR3 has 13 amino acids. In this sample, this clonotype turned up a few times. Its antigen is unknown. V gene TRBV7-9 combines with J gene TRBJ1-1; unclear D gene. This clonotype originated in a male donor with early-stage non-small cell lung cancer. Sample: lung tumor tissue, taken at surgery. The CDR3, as DNA: TGTGCCAGCAATAATGTCGGTTGGTATGAAGCTTTCTTT. As protein: CASNNVGWYEAFF.